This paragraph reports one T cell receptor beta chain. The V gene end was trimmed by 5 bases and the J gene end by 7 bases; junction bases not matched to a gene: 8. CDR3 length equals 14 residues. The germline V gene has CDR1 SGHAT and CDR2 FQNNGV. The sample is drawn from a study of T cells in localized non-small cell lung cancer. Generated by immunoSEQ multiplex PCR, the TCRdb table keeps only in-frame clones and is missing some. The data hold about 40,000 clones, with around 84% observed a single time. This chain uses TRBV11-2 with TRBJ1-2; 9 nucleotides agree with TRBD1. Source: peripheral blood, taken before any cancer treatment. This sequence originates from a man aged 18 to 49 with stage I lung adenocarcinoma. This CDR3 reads CASSPDRGEGGYTF. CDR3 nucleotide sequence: TGTGCCAGCAGCCCGGACAGGGGAGAGGGTGGCTACACCTTC.